Below, 21 T cell receptor beta chains from the same sample are listed, as sequenced in a study of blood T cell repertoires in COVID-19. The data were produced by immunoSEQ multiplex PCR, yet TCRdb's version contains in-frame clones alone and is incomplete. The table records about 49,000 clones, 81% of them present only once. Sequenced input: peripheral blood. Source of these receptors: a woman of 80 years or more with COVID-19, enrolled during active disease.

The V call is TRBV18, the J call TRBJ2-1, with 12 bases identical to TRBD2. From germline, CDR1 is KGHSH and CDR2 LQKENI. J was trimmed by 2 bases and V by 3 bases; bases with no gene match: 2. The CDR3 consists of 16 residues. The DNA of the CDR3 is TGTGCCAGCTCACCCCTAGCGGGAGGGCCCTACAATGAGCAGTTCTTC. It translates to CASSPLAGGPYNEQFF.

V gene TRBV5-1 combines with J gene TRBJ2-1; 8 nucleotides align to TRBD2. The length of the CDR3 is 16 residues. Germline trimming cut 3 bases from V and 0 bases from J; bases unmatched to any gene: 5. Germline V CDR1 and CDR2: SGHRS, YFSETQ. CDR3 loop: CASSSLSGTSYNEQFF. CDR3 in DNA: TGCGCCAGCAGCTCCCTTAGCGGGACCTCCTACAATGAGCAGTTCTTC.

The gene calls are TRBV6-6 and TRBJ2-7; TRBD2 aligns across 9 bases. Germline assignment: CDR1 MNHNY and CDR2 SVGAGI (reference sequence). The CDR3 sequence is 13 residues long. V lost 7 bases to trimming and J lost 7 bases; unmatched junction nucleotides: 8. The DNA for the CDR3 is TGTGCCAGCAAAAGCGGGAGGACGCGAGAGCAGTACTTC. This codes for CASKSGRTREQYF.

V and J are TRBV18 and TRBJ2-1; a possible D gene is TRBD1 (6 bases). Trimming removed 3 bases at V and 10 bases at J, with 13 bases between. This CDR3 has 13 residues. Per germline, CDR1 KGHSH and CDR2 LQKENI. The CDR3 nucleotides are TGTGCCAGCTCACCGGACAGTCTCGGAGAGCAGTTCTTC. This codes for CASSPDSLGEQFF.

The chain combines TRBV6-5 with TRBJ2-2, with D possibly matching TRBD2 (7 bases). Trimming took 4 bases from V and 3 from J, leaving 15 bases between them. CDR1 MNHEY and CDR2 SVGAGI come from the germline V gene. The CDR3 is 16 amino acids. In DNA, the CDR3 is TGTGCCAGCAGTTCCACGGGGGGCCGGGACACCGGGGAGCTGTTTTTT. Its translation is CASSSTGGRDTGELFF.

The chain has TRBV2 and TRBJ2-2; tentatively, D is TRBD1 (6 bases). CDR1 and CDR2 from the germline V gene are SNHLY and FYNNEI. Trimming pared 1 base from V and 7 bases from J, leaving 13 bases between. CDR3 length: 15 amino acids. This CDR3 reads CASSEGDILIGELFF. The CDR3 DNA reads as TGTGCCAGCAGTGAAGGGGACATTCTCATCGGGGAGCTGTTTTTT.

The CDR3 bases are TGTGCCAGAAGCTTCGGGAGGGGCGAGACCCAGTACTTC. Translated, it gives CARSFGRGETQYF. This sequence joins TRBV5-3 and TRBJ2-5, with 8 bases fitting TRBD2. Being an ORF, TRBV5-3 has a function that is uncertain. The CDR3 consists of 13 residues. The V gene end was trimmed by 2 bases and the J gene end by 5 bases; junction bases not matched to a gene: 2.

This chain connects TRBV6-2 or TRBV6-3 to TRBJ2-1; TRBD2 aligns across 10 bases. Germline V gene data show CDR1 as MNHEY and CDR2 as SVGEGT. The CDR3 is made up of 15 amino acids. The junction had 7 bases not matched to a gene; V was cut back by 4 bases and J by 7 bases. CDR3 region: CASSLQAGGRNEQFF. The CDR3 DNA follows: TGTGCCAGCAGTTTACAAGCGGGAGGGAGAAATGAGCAGTTCTTC.

J is TRBJ1-2 and V is TRBV10-2, with D perhaps TRBD1 (6 bases). Germline-derived CDR1 and CDR2 are WSHSY and SAAADI. This CDR3 spans 18 amino acids. The germline V and J ends were trimmed by 3 bases and 6 bases, with 26 bases remaining between them. In nucleotides, the CDR3 is TGCGCCAGCAGTGACCGAACAGGAAAGGGACACTCTCCTGATGGCTACACCTTC. Its protein product is CASSDRTGKGHSPDGYTF.

V usage is TRBV28 and J usage is TRBJ2-7, with D possibly matching TRBD1 (6 bases). CDR3 length: 14 amino acids. V lost 4 bases and J lost 9, with 19 bases in between. Per germline, CDR1 MDHEN and CDR2 SYDVKM. Here the CDR3 reads CASSSGQTLRGQYF. The CDR3 DNA follows: TGTGCCAGCAGTTCAGGACAGACGCTACGAGGGCAGTACTTC.

This clone was found once. The rearrangement links TRBV6-5 to TRBJ2-7, with 9 positions matching TRBD1. Germline loops: CDR1 MNHEY, CDR2 SVGAGI. With V trimmed by 5 bases and J by 2 bases, 1 base remained unmatched. The CDR3 extends over 13 amino acids. For the CDR3, the DNA is TGTGCCAGCAGTCGGGACAGGGCCTACGAGCAGTACTTC. This codes for CASSRDRAYEQYF.

The chain uses TRBV6-5 and TRBJ1-1, with a tentative D call TRBD1 (6 bases). The CDR3 has 14 residues. Per germline, CDR1 MNHEY and CDR2 SVGAGI. Trimming pared 6 bases from V and 3 bases from J, leaving 14 bases between. DNA for the CDR3: TGTGCCAGCAGCCGGGACACTTTCGACACTGAAGCTTTCTTT. It is translated as CASSRDTFDTEAFF.

This rearrangement joins TRBV7-6 to TRBJ2-6; 7 bases match TRBD1. J was trimmed by 0 bases and V by 5 bases; bases with no gene match: 13. CDR1 is SGHVS, CDR2 FNYEAQ, per germline. This CDR3 spans 19 amino acids. The CDR3 here is CASSPYSGTENSGANVLTF. The CDR3 region has the DNA TGTGCCAGCAGCCCGTATTCCGGGACAGAAAACTCTGGGGCCAACGTCCTGACTTTC.

The rearrangement uses TRBV3-1 (or the pseudogene TRBV3-2) and TRBJ2-7; 11 positions match TRBD2. The V gene end was trimmed by 4 bases and the J gene end by 2 bases; junction bases not matched to a gene: 7. This CDR3 spans 16 amino acids. Germline V gene lookup returns CDR1 LGHDT and CDR2 YNNKEL (reference sequence). This chain's CDR3 is CASSPRQTSGTYEQYF. The CDR3 DNA sequence: TGTGCCAGCAGCCCGCGCCAGACTAGCGGGACCTACGAGCAGTACTTC.

The rearrangement joins TRBV10-3 to TRBJ1-4, with TRBD1 as a possible D gene (5 bases). The germline V and J ends were trimmed by 7 bases and 7 bases, with 13 bases remaining between them. Germline CDR1 reads ENHRY; CDR2 reads SYGVKD. There are 13 residues in the CDR3. The CDR3 protein is CAITDTEGEKLFF. The CDR3 DNA is TGTGCCATCACGGACACCGAAGGTGAAAAACTGTTTTTT.

The chain carries TRBV20-1 and TRBJ2-3, with unresolved D. The germline V and J ends were trimmed by 3 bases and 6 bases, with 4 bases remaining between them. CDR1 is DFQATT, CDR2 SNEGSKA, per germline (reference sequence). The CDR3 covers 10 residues. Here the CDR3 DNA reads TGCAGTGCTAGCGTCGATACGCAGTATTTT. It encodes CSASVDTQYF.

The gene calls are TRBV6-5 and TRBJ1-1; D call uncertain. Germline V lookup: CDR1 MNHEY, CDR2 SVGAGI. This CDR3 comprises 14 residues. With 5 bases removed from V and 6 bases from J, the gap between germline ends came to 16 bases. The CDR3: CASSPPSGLAEAFF. The CDR3 DNA is TGTGCCAGCAGTCCTCCTAGCGGGTTAGCTGAAGCTTTCTTT.

The rearrangement links TRBV4-2 to TRBJ1-2; 8 nucleotides align to TRBD1. Trimming cost V 3 bases and J 3 bases; bases outside gene matches: 9. The germline gives CDR1 LGHNA, CDR2 YNFKEQ. CDR3 length equals 16 residues. The CDR3 coding sequence is TGTGCCAGCAGCCAGTATCACAGGGGGGCACACTATGGCTACACCTTC. Protein: CASSQYHRGAHYGYTF.

Remarks on this clone: One end of the junction fails to match germline, which may point to a read error. This rearrangement joins TRBV12-3 or TRBV12-4 to TRBJ1-2; a possible D gene is TRBD1 (5 bases). The CDR3 consists of 12 residues. As DNA, the CDR3 is TGTGCCAGCAGCCTCCCCTTGGCAGGGCTCTGCTTC. Protein: CASSLPLAGLCF.

The CDR3, as DNA: TGTGCCAGCAGCCGGATAGCGGGAGGGCCAATGGAGACCCAGTACTTC. Translated, it gives CASSRIAGGPMETQYF. The genes are TRBV11-2 and TRBJ2-5; 11 nucleotides agree with TRBD2. The CDR3 consists of 16 residues. Germline assignment: CDR1 SGHAT and CDR2 FQNNGV. V shed 5 bases and J 5 bases; nucleotides not matched to a gene: 10. The whole variable domain, remainder taken from reference TRBV11-2 and TRBJ2-5, is EAGVAQSPRYKIIEKRQSVAFWCNPISGHATLYWYQQILGQGPKLLIQFQNNGVVDDSQLPKDRFSAERLKGVDSTLKIQPAKLEDSAVYLCASSRIAGGPMETQYFGPGTRLLVL.

The chain links TRBV19 to TRBJ2-7, with 14 bases matching TRBD2. The CDR3 is 17 amino acids. After removal of 5 bases from V and 0 bases from J, the junction contained 6 bases not matched to a gene. The germline V gene encodes CDR1 LNHDA and CDR2 SQIVND (reference sequence). CDR3 region: CASSPWTSGRSSYEQYF. CDR3 nucleotide sequence: TGTGCCAGTAGTCCCTGGACTAGCGGGAGGAGCTCCTACGAGCAGTACTTC.